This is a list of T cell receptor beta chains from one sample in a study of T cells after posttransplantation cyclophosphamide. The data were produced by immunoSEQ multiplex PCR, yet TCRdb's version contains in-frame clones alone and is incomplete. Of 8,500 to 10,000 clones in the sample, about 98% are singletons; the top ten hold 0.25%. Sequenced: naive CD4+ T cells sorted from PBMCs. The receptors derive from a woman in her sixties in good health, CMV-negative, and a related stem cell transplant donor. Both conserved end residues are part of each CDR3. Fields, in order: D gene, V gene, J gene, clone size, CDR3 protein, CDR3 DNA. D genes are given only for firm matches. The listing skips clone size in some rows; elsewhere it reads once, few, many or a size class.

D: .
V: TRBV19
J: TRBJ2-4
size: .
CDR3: CASSKEDRIGTLAKNIQYF
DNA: TGTGCCAGTAGTAAAGAGGACAGAATCGGGACACTAGCCAAAAACATTCAGTACTTC

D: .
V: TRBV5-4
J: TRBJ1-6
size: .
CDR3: CASSLGTGTRNSPLHF
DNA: TGTGCCAGCAGCTTGGGCACCGGGACAAGAAATTCCCCCCTCCACTTT

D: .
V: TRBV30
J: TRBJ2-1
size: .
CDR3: CAWSVLVKAEQFF
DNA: TGTGCCTGGAGTGTACTTGTGAAAGCTGAGCAGTTCTTC

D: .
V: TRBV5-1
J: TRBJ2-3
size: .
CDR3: CASSLVRRGTQYF
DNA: TGCGCCAGCAGCTTGGTGCGTCGAGGTACGCAGTATTTT

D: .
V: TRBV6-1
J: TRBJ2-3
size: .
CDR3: CASSEFPGGRAIGDTQYF
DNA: TGTGCCAGCAGTGAATTCCCTGGTGGCAGGGCAATTGGAGATACGCAGTATTTT

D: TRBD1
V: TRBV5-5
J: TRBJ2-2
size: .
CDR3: CASSLLTGGWTGELFF
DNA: TGTGCCAGCAGCTTGCTCACAGGGGGTTGGACCGGGGAGCTGTTTTTT

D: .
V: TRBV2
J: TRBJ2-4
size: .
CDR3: CASSDLGLAKNIQYF
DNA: TGTGCCAGCAGTGATCTTGGGCTAGCCAAAAACATTCAGTACTTC

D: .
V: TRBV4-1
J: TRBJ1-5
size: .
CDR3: CASSQFEGFNQPQHF
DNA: TGCGCCAGCAGCCAATTCGAGGGCTTTAATCAGCCCCAGCATTTT

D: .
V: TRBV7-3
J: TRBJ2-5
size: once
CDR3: CASSLAPGGETQYF
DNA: TGTGCCAGCAGCCTAGCCCCCGGTGGGGAGACCCAGTACTTC

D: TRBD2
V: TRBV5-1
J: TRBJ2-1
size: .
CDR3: CASSFGLAALEGSYNEQFF
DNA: TGCGCCAGCAGCTTTGGGCTAGCGGCCCTTGAGGGCTCCTACAATGAGCAGTTCTTC

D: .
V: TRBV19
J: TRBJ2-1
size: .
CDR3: CASSIQNNEQFF
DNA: TGTGCCAGTAGTATACAGAACAATGAGCAGTTCTTC

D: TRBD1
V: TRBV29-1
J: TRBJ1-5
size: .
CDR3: CSVSTGDSNQPQHF
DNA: TGCAGCGTCTCAACAGGGGATAGCAATCAGCCCCAGCATTTT

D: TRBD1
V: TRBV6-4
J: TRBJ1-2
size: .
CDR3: CASSHNGQGWGYTF
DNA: TGTGCCAGCAGTCACAACGGACAGGGATGGGGCTACACCTTC

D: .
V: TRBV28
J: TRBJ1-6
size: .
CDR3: CATILSGSYNSPLHF
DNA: TGTGCCACCATCCTTTCGGGCTCCTATAATTCACCCCTCCACTTT

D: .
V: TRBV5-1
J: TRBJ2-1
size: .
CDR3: CASSPMGWRDLYNEQFF
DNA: TGCGCCAGCAGCCCGATGGGCTGGCGGGATCTTTACAATGAGCAGTTCTTC

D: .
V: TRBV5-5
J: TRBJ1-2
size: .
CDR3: CASSLGGGYGYTF
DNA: TGTGCCAGCAGCTTGGGGGGGGGCTATGGCTACACCTTC

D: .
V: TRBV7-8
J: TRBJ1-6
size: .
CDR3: CASSPGVQPLRGALHF
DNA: TGTGCCAGCAGCCCTGGAGTACAGCCTCTTCGGGGGGCCCTCCACTTT

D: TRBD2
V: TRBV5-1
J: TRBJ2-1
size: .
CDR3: CASSTRLAGGDNEQFF
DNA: TGCGCCAGCAGCACAAGACTAGCGGGAGGGGACAATGAGCAGTTCTTC

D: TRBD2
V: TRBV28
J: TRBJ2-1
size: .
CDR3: CASSSRTGGGSYNEQFF
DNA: TGTGCCAGCAGCTCCAGGACCGGCGGGGGCTCCTACAATGAGCAGTTCTTC

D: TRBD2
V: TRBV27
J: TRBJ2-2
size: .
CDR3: CASRAAGGAELFF
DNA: TGTGCCAGCAGAGCAGCGGGGGGTGCGGAGCTGTTTTTT

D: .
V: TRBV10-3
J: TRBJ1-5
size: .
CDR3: CAISPRGSNQPQHF
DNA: TGTGCCATCAGTCCGCGGGGTAGCAATCAGCCCCAGCATTTT

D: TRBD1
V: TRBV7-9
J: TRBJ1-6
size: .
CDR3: CASKEGQYNSPLHF
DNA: TGTGCCAGCAAGGAGGGACAGTATAATTCACCCCTCCACTTT

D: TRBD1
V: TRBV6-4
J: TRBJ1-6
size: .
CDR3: CASSPGQGASPLHF
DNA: TGTGCCAGTTCGCCGGGACAGGGGGCTTCACCCCTCCACTTT

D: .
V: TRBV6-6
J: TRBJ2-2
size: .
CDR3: CASRSRGTGELFF
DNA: TGTGCCAGCAGGTCCCGAGGGACCGGGGAGCTGTTTTTT

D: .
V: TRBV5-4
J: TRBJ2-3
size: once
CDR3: CASSSRPGRLLSDTQYF
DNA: TGTGCCAGCAGCTCCCGTCCCGGCCGACTTCTCTCAGATACGCAGTATTTT

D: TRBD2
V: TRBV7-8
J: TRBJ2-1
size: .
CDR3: CASSLLAGATYNEQFF
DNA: TGTGCCAGCAGCCTTCTAGCGGGAGCAACCTACAATGAGCAGTTCTTC

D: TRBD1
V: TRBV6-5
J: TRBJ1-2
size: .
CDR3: CASGVQGSYGYTF
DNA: TGTGCCAGCGGAGTACAGGGGAGCTATGGCTACACCTTC

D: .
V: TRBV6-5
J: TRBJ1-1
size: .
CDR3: CASRAVWTEAFF
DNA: TGTGCCAGCAGGGCGGTTTGGACTGAAGCTTTCTTT

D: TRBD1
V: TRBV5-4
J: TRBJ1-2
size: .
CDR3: CASSLGAPGQENGYTF
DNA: TGTGCCAGCAGCTTGGGGGCACCGGGACAGGAGAATGGCTACACCTTC

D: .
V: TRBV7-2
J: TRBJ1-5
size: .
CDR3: CASSPRVGGQPQHF
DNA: TGTGCCAGCAGCCCACGGGTTGGTGGTCAGCCCCAGCATTTT

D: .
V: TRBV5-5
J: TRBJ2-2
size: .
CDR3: CASSQGAGLYTGELFF
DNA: TGTGCCAGCAGCCAGGGCGCGGGATTATACACCGGGGAGCTGTTTTTT

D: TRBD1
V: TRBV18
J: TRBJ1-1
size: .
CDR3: CASSPRWAGGAGEAFF
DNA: TGTGCCAGCTCACCACGATGGGCAGGGGGCGCGGGAGAAGCTTTCTTT

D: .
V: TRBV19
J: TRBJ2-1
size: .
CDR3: CASSIRPGEQFF
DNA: TGTGCCAGTAGTATTCGGCCCGGGGAGCAGTTCTTC

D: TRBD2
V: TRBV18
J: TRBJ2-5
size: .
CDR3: CASSPPLVISGRTETQYF
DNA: TGTGCCAGCTCACCACCATTAGTAATTAGCGGGAGAACGGAGACCCAGTACTTC

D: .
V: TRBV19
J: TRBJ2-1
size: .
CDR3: CASSSWTSSSYNEQFF
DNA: TGTGCCAGTAGTTCATGGACTTCAAGCTCCTACAATGAGCAGTTCTTC

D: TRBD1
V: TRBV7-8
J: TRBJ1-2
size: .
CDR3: CASSPDRDGYTF
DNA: TGTGCCAGCAGCCCCGACAGGGATGGCTACACCTTC

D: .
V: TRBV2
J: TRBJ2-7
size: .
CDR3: CASSATGGLYEQYF
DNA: TGTGCCAGCAGTGCAACGGGGGGCCTCTACGAGCAGTACTTC

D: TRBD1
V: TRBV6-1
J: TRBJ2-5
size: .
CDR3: CASSGPGQFGGETQYF
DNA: TGTGCCAGCAGTGGGCCGGGACAGTTTGGGGGAGAGACCCAGTACTTC

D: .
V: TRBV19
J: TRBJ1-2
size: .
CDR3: CASSMVGTNYGYTF
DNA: TGTGCCAGTAGTATGGTCGGGACTAACTATGGCTACACCTTC

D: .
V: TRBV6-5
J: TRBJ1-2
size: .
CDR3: CASSYSGQGGGYTF
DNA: TGTGCCAGCAGTTACTCAGGCCAGGGTGGTGGCTACACCTTC

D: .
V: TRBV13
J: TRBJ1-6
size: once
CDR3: CASSLKLADTNSPLHF
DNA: TGTGCCAGCAGCTTAAAGTTAGCGGACACCAATTCACCCCTCCACTTT

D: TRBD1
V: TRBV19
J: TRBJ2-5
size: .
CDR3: CASSIGQVGTQYF
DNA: TGTGCCAGTAGTATTGGACAGGTCGGGACCCAGTACTTC

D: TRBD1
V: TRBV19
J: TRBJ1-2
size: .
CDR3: CASRTGGACGYTF
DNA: TGTGCCAGTAGGACAGGGGGCGCCTGTGGCTACACCTTC

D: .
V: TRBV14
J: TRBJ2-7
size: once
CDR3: CASSRLASYEQYF
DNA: TGTGCCAGCAGCCGATTAGCTTCCTACGAGCAGTACTTC

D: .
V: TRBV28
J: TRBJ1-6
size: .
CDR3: CASSGRDNSPLHF
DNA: TGTGCCAGCAGCGGCAGGGATAATTCCCCCCTCCACTTT

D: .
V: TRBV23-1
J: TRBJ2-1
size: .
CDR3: CASSQQVVRHGCSYNEQFF
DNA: TGCGCCAGCAGTCAACAGGTCGTGAGACATGGATGCTCCTACAATGAGCAGTTCTTC

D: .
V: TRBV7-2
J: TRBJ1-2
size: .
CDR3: CASSLSVGVNYGYTF
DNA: TGTGCCAGCAGCTTGAGTGTAGGGGTTAACTATGGCTACACCTTC

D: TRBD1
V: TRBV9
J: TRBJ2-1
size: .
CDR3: CASSVASGTGPYNEQFF
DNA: TGTGCCAGCAGCGTAGCTAGTGGGACAGGGCCCTACAATGAGCAGTTCTTC